One and the same sample provided the 17 T cell receptor beta chains below, sequenced in a study of cytomegalovirus exposure and HLA in healthy donors. Primers included in the PCR were 60 Vbeta and 13 Jbeta primers. The assay was immunoSEQ multiplex PCR, and TCRdb's table has in-frame clones only and misses some. The profile shows more than 95,000 clones, 75% to 80% of them singletons. The material sequenced was PBMCs. Receptors were obtained from a man aged 55 to 69 in good health and CMV-seropositive.

The chain has TRBV10-3 and TRBJ2-7; D remains unclear. Per germline, CDR1 ENHRY and CDR2 SYGVKD. This CDR3 has 12 residues. V was clipped by 2 bases and J by 6 bases, with 8 bases between them. The CDR3 nucleotides read TGTGCCATCAGTGAGATCGGGTTCGAGCAGTACTTC. It translates to CAISEIGFEQYF.

The rearrangement joins TRBV5-1 to TRBJ1-1, with D possibly TRBD1 on 5 matching bases. The CDR3 runs to 14 residues. The V gene's germline CDR1 is SGHRS and CDR2 YFSETQ. V dropped 3 bases and J dropped 3 bases, with 12 bases sitting between them. CDR3 protein: CASSSQAADTEAFF. CDR3 nucleotide sequence: TGCGCCAGCAGCTCACAGGCGGCGGACACTGAAGCTTTCTTT. Looking up the rest from reference TRBV5-1 and TRBJ1-1 gives the full variable domain: KAGVTQTPRYLIKTRGQQVTLSCSPISGHRSVSWYQQTPGQGLQFLFEYFSETQRNKGNFPGRFSGRQFSNSRSEMNVSTLELGDSALYLCASSSQAADTEAFFGQGTRLTVV.

Note on this clone: One junction end disagrees with the germline gene, perhaps due to a read error. The rearrangement uses TRBV18 and TRBJ2-3; 9 nucleotides match TRBD2. The CDR3 has 19 residues. Germline CDR1 is KGHSH and CDR2 is LQKENI. CDR3 sequence reads: CASSPLFQSAGGRTDAQYF. CDR3 in DNA: TGTGCCAGCTCACCGCTATTTCAATCAGCGGGGGGTCGCACAGATGCGCAGTATTTT.

This clone was observed a handful of times. The rearrangement links TRBV5-5 to TRBJ2-3, with 8 bases matching TRBD1. The germline V gene encodes CDR1 SGHKS and CDR2 YYEKEE (reference sequence). The CDR3 has 16 amino acids. V was clipped by 6 bases and J by 2 bases; unmatched bases: 11. CDR3 loop: CASTILQGGSTDTQYF. As DNA, the CDR3 is TGTGCCAGCACTATATTACAGGGGGGATCCACAGATACGCAGTATTTT.

This chain joins TRBV4-1 and TRBJ2-7; D might be TRBD2 (6 bases). Trimming took off 7 bases at V and 5 bases at J, with 15 bases between the two ends. From germline, CDR1 is MGHRA and CDR2 YSYEKL. The CDR3 spans 13 residues. The CDR3 sequence: CASTGKGGDEQYF. In DNA, the CDR3 is TGCGCCAGCACGGGCAAGGGAGGAGACGAGCAGTACTTC.

This clone turned up a few times. Other DNA sequences in the same sample also yield this CDR3. In DNA, the CDR3 is TGTGCCAGCAGCTTAGTAGGAGGTAATGAGCAGTTCTTC. It yields the protein CASSLVGGNEQFF. The chain links TRBV7-2 to TRBJ2-1, with D perhaps TRBD2 (5 bases). Germline V gene data show CDR1 as SGHTA and CDR2 as FQGNSA. The germline V and J ends were trimmed by 1 base and 7 bases, with 8 bases remaining between them. CDR3 size: 13 residues.

This chain links TRBV5-1 with TRBJ2-1, with unresolved D. Germline assignment: CDR1 SGHRS and CDR2 YFSETQ. V was trimmed by 4 bases and J by 3 bases, leaving 8 bases between them. CDR3 size: 13 residues. The CDR3 is CASSPIYYNEQFF. The DNA for the CDR3 is TGCGCCAGCAGCCCGATCTACTACAATGAGCAGTTCTTC.

In this sample, this clone turned up a few times. The rearrangement joins TRBV4-3 to TRBJ1-1; 9 bases align to TRBD1. V gave up 3 bases and J gave up 1 base; unmatched junction bases: 6. This CDR3 has 16 amino acids. Per the germline V gene, CDR1 is LGHNA and CDR2 is YSLEER. CDR3 residues: CASSQSDRGGNTEAFF. The CDR3 nucleotides are TGCGCCAGCAGCCAGAGTGACAGGGGGGGGAACACTGAAGCTTTCTTT.

This chain links TRBV30 with TRBJ1-1; 7 positions match TRBD1. The germline CDR1 and CDR2 sequences are GTSNPN and SVGIG (reference sequence). The CDR3 has 11 amino acids. V lost 2 bases, J lost 11 bases, and 5 bases stayed unmatched. CDR3 in DNA: TGTGCCTGGAGTCTCAGGGGGTGGGCTTTCTTT. Translation: CAWSLRGWAFF.

This chain uses TRBV23-1 with TRBJ1-3; TRBD1 is a possible D gene (6 bases). TRBV23-1 is an open reading frame, and its role is uncertain. The CDR3 sequence is 17 residues long. V gave up 4 bases and J gave up 0 bases, with 16 bases separating them. CDR3 amino acids: CASSLYRAQSSGNTIYF. Here the CDR3 DNA reads TGCGCCAGCAGTCTGTACAGGGCCCAAAGCTCTGGAAACACCATATATTTT.

The genes are TRBV27 and TRBJ2-2; a weak D match, TRBD1 (10 bases). V was trimmed by 5 bases and J by 5 bases, leaving 18 bases between them. Per the germline V gene, CDR1 is MNHEY and CDR2 is SMNVEV (reference sequence). The CDR3 totals 16 residues. For the CDR3, the DNA is TGTGCCAGCAGTCTAGCGGGACAGGGGCCGACCGGGGAGCTGTTTTTT. Its protein product is CASSLAGQGPTGELFF.

This clone was seen a handful of times. CDR3 sequence: CAISDRNQPQHF. The CDR3 DNA follows: TGTGCCATCAGTGACAGGAATCAGCCCCAGCATTTT. This chain joins TRBV10-3 and TRBJ1-5; D not resolved. Germline V gene lookup returns CDR1 ENHRY and CDR2 SYGVKD. V was pared by 3 bases and J by 4 bases, with 4 bases between. There are 12 residues in the CDR3.

This clone came up once. This chain connects TRBV6-5 to TRBJ1-5, with 8 bases aligning to TRBD1. V lost 2 bases and J lost 5; bases outside the gene matches: 8. This CDR3 spans 16 amino acids. Germline assignment: CDR1 MNHEY and CDR2 SVGAGI. In nucleotides, the CDR3 is TGTGCCAGCAGTTACGTACAGGGGGAGTGGGATCAGCCCCAGCATTTT. It translates to CASSYVQGEWDQPQHF.

J is TRBJ2-3 and V is TRBV6-1, with D possibly TRBD1 on 6 matching bases. The ends were cut back, 10 bases at V and 1 base at J, with 15 bases in the middle. There are 14 residues in the CDR3. Germline CDR1 MNHNS, CDR2 SASEGT. CDR3 DNA: TGTGCCACCTTTCGGCCAGGGGGCACAGATACGCAGTATTTT. Translated, it gives CATFRPGGTDTQYF.

This clone appeared a single time. This rearrangement joins TRBV9 to TRBJ2-3; a possible D gene is TRBD1 (6 bases). Deletions cut 5 bases from V and 0 bases from J, with 13 bases between. Germline assignment: CDR1 SGDLS and CDR2 YYNGEE. This CDR3 is 15 amino acids long. The CDR3 nucleotides read TGTGCCAGCAGGGTTGGTCAGGGGAGCACAGATACGCAGTATTTT. As protein: CASRVGQGSTDTQYF.

The chain is built from TRBV6-5 and TRBJ1-2, with D perhaps matching TRBD1 (5 bases). The CDR3 is made up of 14 amino acids. V lost 5 bases, J lost 1 base, and 11 bases lay in between. Germline V gene data show CDR1 as MNHEY and CDR2 as SVGAGI. The CDR3 loop reads CASSADQGNYGYTF. The DNA of the CDR3 is TGTGCCAGCAGTGCCGATCAGGGTAACTATGGCTACACCTTC.

The V and J genes are TRBV27 and TRBJ1-6, with D unclear. With 0 bases removed from V and 0 bases from J, the gap between germline ends came to 9 bases. There are 17 residues in the CDR3. Germline CDR1 reads MNHEY; CDR2 reads SMNVEV (reference sequence). The CDR3 coding sequence is TGTGCCAGCAGTTTATCTGCGGAGAGCTCCTATAATTCACCCCTCCACTTT. Protein sequence: CASSLSAESSYNSPLHF.